This TCR beta chain was obtained from a study of PD-L1 blockade in urothelial cancer. Study overall: T cell content in blood samples showed a median of about 140,000.

Time point noted: peripheral blood 6 weeks after treatment start. Sequenced by immunoSEQ multiplex PCR; TCRdb stores in-frame clones only, minus some. Of about 40,000 clones listed, about 85% are singletons. A single count supports this clone. Germline assignment: CDR1 ENHRY and CDR2 SYGVKD. This CDR3 spans 13 amino acids. V lost 10 bases and J lost 1; bases outside the gene matches: 6. The TCR comes from a man between 65 and 85 years old with urothelial cancer. The sample consisted of PBMCs, taken around atezolizumab (anti-PD-L1) treatment. The genes are TRBV10-3 and TRBJ1-1; 7 nucleotides agree with TRBD1. CDR3 residues: CATSGQQNTEAFF. The DNA for the CDR3 is TGTGCCACTTCGGGACAGCAGAACACTGAAGCTTTCTTT.